Listed below are T cell receptor beta chains from one sample, sequenced in a study of blood T cells in healthy people across ages. Using its own MiXCR run on the 5' RACE reads, TCRdb lists one record per CDR3 protein. The table records about 1.8 million distinct CDR3 sequences, around half of them present only once. Material: blood. These receptors were obtained from a middle-aged woman in good health. The CDR3 runs from the conserved cysteine through the conserved F or W. The D gene is left open where the match is weak. For some rows the clone size is stated as once, few or many, or as a class when expanded; others skip it.

size: .
D: .
J: TRBJ1-5
length: 18
V: TRBV6-2/TRBV6-3
DNA: TGTGCCAGCAGTTACGCCTGGGACGTATTACGTGGCAATCAGCCCCAGCATTTT
CDR3: CASSYAWDVLRGNQPQHF

size: .
D: .
J: TRBJ2-4
length: 9
V: TRBV27
DNA: TGTGCCAGACCTAACATTCGGTACTTC
CDR3: CARPNIRYF

size: .
D: .
J: TRBJ2-4
length: 14
V: TRBV13
DNA: TGTGCCAGCGGCGCAAGAGTGGCCAAAAACATTCAGTACTTC
CDR3: CASGARVAKNIQYF

size: .
D: .
J: TRBJ2-7
length: 15
V: TRBV6-5
DNA: TGTGCCAGCAGTCAACAGGGTTCCTTTCGGTACGAGCAGTACTTC
CDR3: CASSQQGSFRYEQYF

size: .
D: .
J: TRBJ2-5
length: 17
V: TRBV5-1
DNA: TGCGCCAGCAGCCAGGACCCACGAAGGGGTTTCCAAGAGACCCAGTACTTC
CDR3: CASSQDPRRGFQETQYF

size: .
D: TRBD1
J: TRBJ1-5
length: 14
V: TRBV10-3
DNA: TGTGCCATCAGTGGGACAGGGGTTAATCAGCCCCAGCATTTT
CDR3: CAISGTGVNQPQHF

size: .
D: .
J: TRBJ1-6
length: 18
V: TRBV11-2
DNA: TGTGCCAGCAGCTTAGAGGCATCAGGGGCCGCATTGCTTTCACCCCTCCACTTT
CDR3: CASSLEASGAALLSPLHF

size: few
D: .
J: TRBJ2-3
length: 14
V: TRBV20-1
DNA: TGCAGTGCTAGAGTGGGGGGAGGTGGGGATACGCAGTATTTT
CDR3: CSARVGGGGDTQYF

size: .
D: .
J: TRBJ2-5
length: 16
V: TRBV7-6
DNA: TGTGCCAGCAGCTTAGCGGTCGGGGGGCCCCAAGAGACCCAGTACTTC
CDR3: CASSLAVGGPQETQYF

size: .
D: TRBD2
J: TRBJ2-3
length: 11
V: TRBV20-1
DNA: TGCAGTGCTTCGACTAGCAATACGCAGTATTTT
CDR3: CSASTSNTQYF

size: few
D: .
J: TRBJ1-2
length: 14
V: TRBV7-2
DNA: TGTGCCAGCAGGTCTCAGCAGGGTGTCTATGGCTACACCTTC
CDR3: CASRSQQGVYGYTF

size: .
D: TRBD2
J: TRBJ2-7
length: 18
V: TRBV6-2/TRBV6-3
DNA: TGTGCCAGCAGTTACGAACTAGCGGGGGAGAAGTTCTACAATGAGCAGTACTTC
CDR3: CASSYELAGEKFYNEQYF

size: .
D: .
J: TRBJ2-1
length: 14
V: TRBV28
DNA: TGTGCCAGCAGCACTGGGGGGGCGGGACATGAGCAGTTCTTC
CDR3: CASSTGGAGHEQFF

size: once
D: TRBD1
J: TRBJ2-5
length: 15
V: TRBV6-5
DNA: TGTGCCAGCAGTTACGGGACAGGGTTGCGTGAGACCCAGTACTTC
CDR3: CASSYGTGLRETQYF

size: .
D: .
J: TRBJ2-1
length: 13
V: TRBV27
DNA: TGTGCCAGCAGTTTCTATCCGGGACGTGAGCAGTTCTTC
CDR3: CASSFYPGREQFF

size: .
D: TRBD2
J: TRBJ2-3
length: 15
V: TRBV20-1
DNA: TGCGGTGCTAGAGTGGTGACTAGCGGGGTTAATACGCAGTATTTT
CDR3: CGARVVTSGVNTQYF

size: many
D: .
J: TRBJ2-3
length: 15
V: TRBV6-6
DNA: TGTGCCAGCAGTTACTCCGAGGGGGGGGGGAATACGCAGTATTTT
CDR3: CASSYSEGGGNTQYF

size: once
D: .
J: TRBJ2-5
length: 13
V: TRBV3-1
DNA: TGTGCCAGCACTGGCTTCGAATTGGAGACCCAGTACTTC
CDR3: CASTGFELETQYF

size: .
D: .
J: TRBJ1-1
length: 14
V: TRBV29-1
DNA: TGCAGCGTTCCTACGTCGGGGCGCGGTGGTGAAGCTTTCTTT
CDR3: CSVPTSGRGGEAFF

size: few
D: TRBD1
J: TRBJ1-2
length: 16
V: TRBV4-2
DNA: TGTGCCAGCAGCCAAGTATCCGACAGGGTAAATTATGGCTACACCTTC
CDR3: CASSQVSDRVNYGYTF

size: .
D: .
J: TRBJ2-5
length: 15
V: TRBV3-1
DNA: TGTGCCAGCAGCCACAGGGGAGTATTGGAAGAGACCCAGTACTTC
CDR3: CASSHRGVLEETQYF

size: few
D: TRBD1
J: TRBJ2-6
length: 17
V: TRBV28
DNA: TGTGCCAGCAGGGTACAGGGGCTACTCTCTGGGGCCAACGTCCTGACTTTC
CDR3: CASRVQGLLSGANVLTF

size: .
D: TRBD1
J: TRBJ1-6
length: 17
V: TRBV4-2
DNA: TGTGCCAGCAGCCACCGACAGGGGAGCTCCTATAATTCACCCCTCCACTTT
CDR3: CASSHRQGSSYNSPLHF

size: few
D: TRBD1
J: TRBJ1-5
length: 14
V: TRBV24-1
DNA: TGTGCCACCGCCCGGGGACAGTTCAATCAGCCCCAGCATTTT
CDR3: CATARGQFNQPQHF

size: .
D: .
J: TRBJ2-1
length: 13
V: TRBV7-2
DNA: TGTGCCAGCAGCTTAGCGAGCACTGGTGAGCAGTTCTTC
CDR3: CASSLASTGEQFF

size: .
D: .
J: TRBJ1-5
length: 13
V: TRBV28
DNA: TGTGCCAGCAGTTTGGGGGGCACTCAGCCCCAGCATTTT
CDR3: CASSLGGTQPQHF

size: few
D: .
J: TRBJ2-3
length: 13
V: TRBV12-3/TRBV12-4
DNA: TGTGCCAGCTGCCGAGCGTGGGCAGATACGCAGTATTTT
CDR3: CASCRAWADTQYF

size: .
D: .
J: TRBJ2-1
length: 15
V: TRBV10-3
DNA: TGTGCCATCAGTGAGGGTGGGGCCCAATACAATGAGCAGTTCTTC
CDR3: CAISEGGAQYNEQFF

size: many
D: TRBD2
J: TRBJ2-3
length: 15
V: TRBV25-1
DNA: TGTGCCAGCAGTGAATGGGCGGGAGAAACAGATACGCAGTATTTT
CDR3: CASSEWAGETDTQYF

size: .
D: TRBD2
J: TRBJ2-2
length: 15
V: TRBV7-2
DNA: TGTGCCAGCAGCTTTGTTGGCGGGGGTCCCGGGGAGCTGTTTTTT
CDR3: CASSFVGGGPGELFF

size: few
D: .
J: TRBJ2-1
length: 15
V: TRBV9
DNA: TGTGCCAGCAGCGTAGAGGTTTCGGGCTACAATGAGCAGTTCTTC
CDR3: CASSVEVSGYNEQFF

size: few
D: TRBD2
J: TRBJ2-5
length: 14
V: TRBV10-3
DNA: TGTGCCATCAGTGGACTAGCGGATGGCGAGACCCAGTACTTC
CDR3: CAISGLADGETQYF

size: .
D: .
J: TRBJ2-6
length: 18
V: TRBV4-3
DNA: TGCGCCAGCAGCCAAGTAATAACCACCATCTCTGGGGCCAACGTCCTGACTTTC
CDR3: CASSQVITTISGANVLTF

size: .
D: TRBD1
J: TRBJ2-7
length: 13
V: TRBV12-3/TRBV12-4
DNA: TGTGCCAGCAGGACCGTGGGGACAGGGGTCCAGTACTTC
CDR3: CASRTVGTGVQYF

size: .
D: .
J: TRBJ2-1
length: 16
V: TRBV9
DNA: .
CDR3: CASSVGSGTRPNERFF

size: .
D: .
J: TRBJ2-7
length: 13
V: TRBV20-1
DNA: TGCAGTGCTAGAGCGAGGACAGCCTACGAGCAGTACTTC
CDR3: CSARARTAYEQYF

size: few
D: .
J: TRBJ2-3
length: 15
V: TRBV6-2/TRBV6-3
DNA: TGTGCCAGCAGTTACTCTCCTGTGAGGGCAGATACGCAGTATTTT
CDR3: CASSYSPVRADTQYF

size: .
D: TRBD2
J: TRBJ2-3
length: 17
V: TRBV7-9
DNA: TGTGCCAGCAGCTCAGGCGGGGAGGGGACTGCAACAGATACGCAGTATTTT
CDR3: CASSSGGEGTATDTQYF

size: few
D: TRBD1
J: TRBJ2-4
length: 14
V: TRBV6-5
DNA: TGTGCCAGCAGTCTAGACAGGGTCCAAAACATTCAGTACTTC
CDR3: CASSLDRVQNIQYF

size: few
D: .
J: TRBJ1-5
length: 13
V: TRBV29-1
DNA: TGCAGCGTACAGGTCGGCTCGGATCAGCCCCAGCATTTT
CDR3: CSVQVGSDQPQHF

size: .
D: TRBD1
J: TRBJ1-6
length: 17
V: TRBV27
DNA: TGTGCCAGCAGTTTATCGGGGGACAGGATCCCTAATTCACCCCTCCACTTT
CDR3: CASSLSGDRIPNSPLHF

size: .
D: TRBD2
J: TRBJ2-3
length: 18
V: TRBV10-3
DNA: TGTGCCATCAGTGACGGGACTAGCGGGGAGCGTAGCACAGATACGCAGTATTTT
CDR3: CAISDGTSGERSTDTQYF

size: .
D: .
J: TRBJ1-1
length: 15
V: TRBV5-1
DNA: TGCGCCAGCAGCCGACTGGCGGGCGGGAACACTGAAGCTTTCTTT
CDR3: CASSRLAGGNTEAFF

size: .
D: .
J: TRBJ2-1
length: 14
V: TRBV6-5
DNA: TGTGCCAGCAGTTCGTTCAGAGGGTACAATGAGCAGTTCTTC
CDR3: CASSSFRGYNEQFF